This TCR beta chain emerged from a study of OX40 agonist ivuxolimab in advanced cancers. The table lists this clone with a count of one. Per the germline V gene, CDR1 is SGHTA and CDR2 is FQGNSA. The CDR3 runs to 13 residues. Trimming removed 2 bases from V and 7 bases from J; junction bases left unmatched: 5. TCRdb's table, derived via immunoSEQ multiplex PCR, lists solely in-frame clones and lacks some. The sample lists more than 40,000 clones; roughly 90% were seen once. V usage is TRBV7-2 and J usage is TRBJ2-7, with TRBD2 matching over 7 bases. Sequencing was performed on CD4+ or CD8+ T cells sorted from blood, taken in a trial of the OX40 agonist ivuxolimab. The sequence came from an adult with an advanced solid tumor such as melanoma, head and neck, liver or kidney cancer. Here the CDR3 DNA reads TGTGCCAGCAGCTTACTCGGAGCGGGGGAGCAGTACTTC. Translating gives CASSLLGAGEQYF.